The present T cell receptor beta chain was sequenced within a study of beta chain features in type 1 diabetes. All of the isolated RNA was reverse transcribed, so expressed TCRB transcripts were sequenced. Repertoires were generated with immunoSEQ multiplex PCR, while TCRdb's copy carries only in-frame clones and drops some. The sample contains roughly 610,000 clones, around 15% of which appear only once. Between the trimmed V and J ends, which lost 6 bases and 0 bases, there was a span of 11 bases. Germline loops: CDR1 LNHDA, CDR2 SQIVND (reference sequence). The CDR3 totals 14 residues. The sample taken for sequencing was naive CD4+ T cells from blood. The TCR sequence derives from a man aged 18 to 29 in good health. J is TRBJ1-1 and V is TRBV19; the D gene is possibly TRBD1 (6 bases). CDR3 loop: CASSTGPMNTEAFF. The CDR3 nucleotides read TGTGCCAGTAGCACAGGGCCCATGAACACTGAAGCTTTCTTT.